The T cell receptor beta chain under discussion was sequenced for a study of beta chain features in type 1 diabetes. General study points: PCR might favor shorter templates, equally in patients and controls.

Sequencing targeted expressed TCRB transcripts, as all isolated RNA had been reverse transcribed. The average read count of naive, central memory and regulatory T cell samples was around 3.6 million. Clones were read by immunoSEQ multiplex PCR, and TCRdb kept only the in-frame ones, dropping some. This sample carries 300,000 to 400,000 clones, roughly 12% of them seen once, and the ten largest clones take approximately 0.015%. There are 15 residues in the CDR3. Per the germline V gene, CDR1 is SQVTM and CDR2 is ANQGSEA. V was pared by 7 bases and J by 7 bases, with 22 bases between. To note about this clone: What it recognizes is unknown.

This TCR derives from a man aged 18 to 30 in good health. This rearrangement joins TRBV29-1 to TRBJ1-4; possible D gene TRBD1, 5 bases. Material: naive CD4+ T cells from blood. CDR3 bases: TGCAGCGCCTCGGTCGGAGGGGTCGAGAGTGAAAAACTGTTTTTT. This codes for CSASVGGVESEKLFF.